This T cell receptor beta chain is from a study of T cell responses to AZD1222 COVID-19 vaccine. Assay: immunoSEQ multiplex PCR; the TCRdb copy retains only in-frame clones and omits some. The sample includes more than 75,000 clones, 85% to 90% seen only once; the top ten take about a quarter. CDR1 and CDR2 from the germline V gene are KGHSH and LQKENI. V lost 4 bases to trimming and J lost 4 bases; unmatched junction nucleotides: 7. The CDR3 spans 15 residues. The input for sequencing was peripheral blood, taken on day 0 of AZD1222 vaccination. The receptor was isolated from an adult in good health. The chain combines TRBV18 with TRBJ2-3; 8 bases map to TRBD1. The CDR3 sequence is CASSLKTGESDTQYF. The CDR3 DNA reads TGTGCCAGCTCACTAAAGACAGGGGAGTCAGATACGCAGTATTTT.